This TCR beta chain was sequenced for a study of blood T cell repertoires in COVID-19. Germline V gene lookup returns CDR1 MNHEY and CDR2 SVGAGI. The length of the CDR3 is 16 residues. The V and J ends lost 4 bases and 3 bases, in that order; junction bases with no gene match: 11. The assay was immunoSEQ multiplex PCR, and TCRdb's table has in-frame clones only and misses some. Of 250,000 or so clones listed, around four fifths were seen once; the top ten hold around 2%. The chain is built from TRBV6-5 and TRBJ2-5; 7 nucleotides align to TRBD1. The sequenced sample was peripheral blood. The clonotype was recovered from a woman over 75 with acute or convalescent COVID-19. CDR3 nucleotide sequence: TGTGCCAGCAGTTCCCCATCCTGGACAGGCAAAGAGACCCAGTACTTC. Residues: CASSSPSWTGKETQYF.